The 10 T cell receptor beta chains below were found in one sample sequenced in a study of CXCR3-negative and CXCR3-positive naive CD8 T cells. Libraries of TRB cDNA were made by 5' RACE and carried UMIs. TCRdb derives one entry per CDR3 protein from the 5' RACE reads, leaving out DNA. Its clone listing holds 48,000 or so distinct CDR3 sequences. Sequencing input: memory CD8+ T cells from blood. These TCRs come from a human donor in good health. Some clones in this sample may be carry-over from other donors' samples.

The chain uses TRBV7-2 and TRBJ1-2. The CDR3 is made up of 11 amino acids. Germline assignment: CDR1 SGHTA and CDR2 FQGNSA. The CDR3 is CASSLERGYTF.

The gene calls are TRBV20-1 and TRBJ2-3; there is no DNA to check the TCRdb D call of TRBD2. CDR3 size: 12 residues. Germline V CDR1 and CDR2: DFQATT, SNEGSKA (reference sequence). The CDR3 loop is CSVAGSTDTQYF.

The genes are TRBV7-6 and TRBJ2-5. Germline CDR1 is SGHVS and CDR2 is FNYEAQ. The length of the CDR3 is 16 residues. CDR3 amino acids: CASSPERAGSQETQYF.

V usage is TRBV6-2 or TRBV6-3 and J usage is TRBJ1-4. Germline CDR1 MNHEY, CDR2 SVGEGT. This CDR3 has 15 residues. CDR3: CASSYPETTDEKLFF.

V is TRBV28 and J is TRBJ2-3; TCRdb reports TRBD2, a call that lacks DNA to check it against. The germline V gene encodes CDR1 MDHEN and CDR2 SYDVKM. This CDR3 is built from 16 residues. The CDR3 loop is CASRGIAGGGADTQYF.

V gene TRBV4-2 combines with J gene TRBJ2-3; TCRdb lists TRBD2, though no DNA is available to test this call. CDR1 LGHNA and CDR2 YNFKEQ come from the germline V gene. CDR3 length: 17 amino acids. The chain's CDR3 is CASSQWTSGGERDTQYF.

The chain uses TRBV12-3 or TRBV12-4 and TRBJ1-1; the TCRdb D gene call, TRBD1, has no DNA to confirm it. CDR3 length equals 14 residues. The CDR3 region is CASSTLQGVTEAFF.

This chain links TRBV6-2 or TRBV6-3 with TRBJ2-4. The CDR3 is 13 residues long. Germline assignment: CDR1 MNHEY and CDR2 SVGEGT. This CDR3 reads CASSYSRDGIQYF.

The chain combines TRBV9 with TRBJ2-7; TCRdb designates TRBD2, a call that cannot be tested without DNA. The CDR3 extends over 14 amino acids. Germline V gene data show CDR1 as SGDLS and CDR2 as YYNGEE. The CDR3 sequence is CASSVGRGSYEQYF.

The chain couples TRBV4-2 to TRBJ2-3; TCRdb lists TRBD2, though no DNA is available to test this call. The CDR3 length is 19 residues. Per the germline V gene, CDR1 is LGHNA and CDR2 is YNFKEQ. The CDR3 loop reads CASSQDRVAVAGGDYTQYF.